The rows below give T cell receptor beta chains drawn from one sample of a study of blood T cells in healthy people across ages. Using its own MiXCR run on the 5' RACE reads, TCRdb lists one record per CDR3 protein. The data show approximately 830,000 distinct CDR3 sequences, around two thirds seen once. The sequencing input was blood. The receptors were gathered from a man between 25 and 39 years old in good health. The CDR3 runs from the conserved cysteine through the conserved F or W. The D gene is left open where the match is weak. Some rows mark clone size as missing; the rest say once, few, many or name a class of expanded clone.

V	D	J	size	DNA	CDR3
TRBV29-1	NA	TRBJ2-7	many	TGCAGCGTTGAACAGGGAGCCTACGAGCAGTACTTC	CSVEQGAYEQYF
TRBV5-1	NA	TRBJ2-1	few	TGCGCCAGCAGCTTGTTCTGGGACAATGAGCAGTTCTTC	CASSLFWDNEQFF
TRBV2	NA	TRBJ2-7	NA	TGTGCCAGCAGTACGGTTGAGACCTACGAGCAGTACTTC	CASSTVETYEQYF
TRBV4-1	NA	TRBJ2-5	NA	TGCGCCAGCAGCCAAGTTTCAGAAGAGACCCAGTACTTC	CASSQVSEETQYF
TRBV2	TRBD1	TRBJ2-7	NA	TGTGCCAGCAGCGACAGGGTGTACTCCTACGAGCAGTACTTC	CASSDRVYSYEQYF
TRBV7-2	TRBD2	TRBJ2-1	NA	TGTGCCAGCAGCTTAGAAGGGACTAGTCTTTTTAATGAGCAGTTCTTC	CASSLEGTSLFNEQFF
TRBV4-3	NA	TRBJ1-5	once	TGCGCCAGCAGCCAAGGTGGAGCGGGTCAGCCCCAGCATTTT	CASSQGGAGQPQHF
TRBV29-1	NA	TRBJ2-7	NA	TGCAGCGTTGGACCGGGACAAATCTACGAGCAGTACTTC	CSVGPGQIYEQYF
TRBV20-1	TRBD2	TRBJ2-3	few	TGCAGTGCTGCTGGGACTAGCGGGGGGCGGGGGGATACGCAGTATTTT	CSAAGTSGGRGDTQYF
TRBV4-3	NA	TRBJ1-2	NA	TGCGCCAGCAGCCAAGAGGGGGGGGCCAGGGACTATGGCTACACCTTC	CASSQEGGARDYGYTF
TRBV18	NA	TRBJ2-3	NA	TGTGCCAGCTCACCACCCCAGGCCCATACGCAGTATTTT	CASSPPQAHTQYF
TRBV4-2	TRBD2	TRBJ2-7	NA	TGTGCCAGCAGCCAAGACCTAGCGGGGCCCCTAGGTCAGGCCTACGAGCAGTACTTC	CASSQDLAGPLGQAYEQYF
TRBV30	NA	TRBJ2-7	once	TGTGCCTGGAGTGGAAAGGGCTACGAGCAGTACTTC	CAWSGKGYEQYF
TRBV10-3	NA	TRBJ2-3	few	TGTGCCATCAGTGAAGAGTCGGATACGCAGTATTTT	CAISEESDTQYF